This T cell receptor beta chain comes out of a study of OX40 agonist ivuxolimab in advanced cancers. Findings and limits, study-wide: At doses 0.1 to 3.0 mg/kg, CD4+ and CD8+ clones expanded. Individuals who were partial responders at 0.1-3.0 mg/kg had clonal expansion that ranked among the lowest.

TCRdb's copy holds only in-frame clones and misses some; the assay was immunoSEQ multiplex PCR. Of 68,000 or so clones in the sample, around four fifths were seen once. In regard to this clone: Its antigen is still unknown.

V gave up 0 bases and J gave up 5 bases, with 10 bases separating them. This CDR3 is built from 15 residues. Germline-derived CDR1 and CDR2 are WNHNN and SYGVQD (reference sequence). The clonotype comes from an adult with an advanced solid tumor such as melanoma, head and neck, liver or kidney cancer. J is TRBJ2-2 and V is TRBV10-1, with D maybe TRBD1 (5 bases). This specimen was CD4+ or CD8+ T cells sorted from blood, taken in a trial of the OX40 agonist ivuxolimab. The CDR3 reads CASSESGAKTGELFF. For the CDR3, the DNA is TGCGCCAGCAGTGAGTCAGGGGCCAAAACCGGGGAGCTGTTTTTT.